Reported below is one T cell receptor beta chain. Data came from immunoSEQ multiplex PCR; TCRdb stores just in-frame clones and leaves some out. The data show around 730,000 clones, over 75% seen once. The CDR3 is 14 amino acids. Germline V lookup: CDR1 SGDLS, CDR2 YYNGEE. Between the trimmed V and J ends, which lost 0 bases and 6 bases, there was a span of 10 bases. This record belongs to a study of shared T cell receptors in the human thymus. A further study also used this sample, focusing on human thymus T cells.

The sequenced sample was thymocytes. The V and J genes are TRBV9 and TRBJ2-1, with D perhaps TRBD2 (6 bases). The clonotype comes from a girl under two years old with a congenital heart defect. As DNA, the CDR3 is TGTGCCAGCAGCGTAGTCGGGGGTCCCAATGAGCAGTTCTTC. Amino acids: CASSVVGGPNEQFF.